This T cell receptor beta chain emerged from a study of blood T cells in healthy people across ages. The second PCR ran about 6 to 11 cycles with a sample-barcoded 5' primer and J-beta primers. TCRdb passed the 5' RACE reads through MiXCR, listing each CDR3 protein once. This table has over 500,000 distinct CDR3 sequences, over 40% appearing once. The CDR3 runs to 13 residues. In germline, CDR1 is DFQATT, CDR2 SNEGSKA (reference sequence). V lost 3 bases and J 2 bases, leaving 10 bases between the germline ends. Sequenced material: blood. The chain is built from TRBV20-1 and TRBJ1-2; no definite D call. The TCR was taken from a woman of 80 years or more in good health. Here the CDR3 reads CSASGRGNYGYTF. The DNA of the CDR3 is TGCAGTGCTAGCGGTCGAGGGAACTATGGCTACACCTTC.